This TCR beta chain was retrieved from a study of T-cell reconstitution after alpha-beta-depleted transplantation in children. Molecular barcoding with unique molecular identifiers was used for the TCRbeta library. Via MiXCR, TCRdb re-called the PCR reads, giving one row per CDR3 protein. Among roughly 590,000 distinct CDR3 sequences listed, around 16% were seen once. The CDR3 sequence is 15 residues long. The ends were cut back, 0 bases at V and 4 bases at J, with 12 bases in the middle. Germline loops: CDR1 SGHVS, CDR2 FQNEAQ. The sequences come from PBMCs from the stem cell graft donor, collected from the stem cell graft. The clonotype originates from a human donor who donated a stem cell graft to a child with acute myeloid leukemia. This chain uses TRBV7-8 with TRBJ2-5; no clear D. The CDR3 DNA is TGTGCCAGCAGCTTAGCGGGCAGTACGAGAGAGACCCAGTACTTC. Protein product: CASSLAGSTRETQYF.